This TCR beta chain was profiled in a study of blood T cell repertoires in COVID-19. About the study: The samples span acute and convalescent COVID-19 from the United States, Italy and Spain.

Per the authors' pipeline: Reference gene primer amplification in the assay estimated nucleated cell counts. Clones were read by immunoSEQ multiplex PCR, and TCRdb kept only the in-frame ones, dropping some. The V and J calls and clone size are taken from that table; D and trimming were inferred from the DNA. In the table there are 55,000 to 70,000 clones, more than 85% of which are singletons. Germline CDR1 is ENHRY and CDR2 is SYGVKD. J lost 0 bases, V lost 8 bases, and 11 bases had no gene match. This CDR3 spans 17 amino acids. Only one count was recorded for this clone. The clonotype originates from a woman in her 70s with active COVID-19. The material sequenced was peripheral blood. V and J are TRBV10-3 and TRBJ2-1; 9 nucleotides align to TRBD2. CDR3 in DNA: TGTGCCATCTCAGCTAGCGGGACCCCGATCTCCTACAATGAGCAGTTCTTC. Translated, it gives CAISASGTPISYNEQFF.